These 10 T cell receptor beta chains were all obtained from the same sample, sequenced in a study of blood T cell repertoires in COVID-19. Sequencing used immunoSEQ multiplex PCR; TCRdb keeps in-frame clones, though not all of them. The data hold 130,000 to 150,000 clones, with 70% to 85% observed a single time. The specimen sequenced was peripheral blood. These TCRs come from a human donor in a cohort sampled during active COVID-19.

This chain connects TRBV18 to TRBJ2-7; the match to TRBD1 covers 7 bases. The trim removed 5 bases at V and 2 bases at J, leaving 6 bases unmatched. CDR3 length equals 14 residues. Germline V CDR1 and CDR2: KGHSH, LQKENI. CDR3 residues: CASSSLQGTYEQYF. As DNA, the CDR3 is TGTGCCAGCTCAAGCTTACAGGGGACCTACGAGCAGTACTTC.

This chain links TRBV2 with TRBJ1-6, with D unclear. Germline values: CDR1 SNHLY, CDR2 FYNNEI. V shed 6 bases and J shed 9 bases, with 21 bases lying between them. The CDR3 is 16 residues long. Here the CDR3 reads CASRNPLRHGASPLHF. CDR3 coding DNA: TGTGCCAGCAGAAACCCCTTAAGACACGGTGCTTCACCCCTCCACTTT. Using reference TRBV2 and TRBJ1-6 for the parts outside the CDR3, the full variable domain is EPEVTQTPSHQVTQMGQEVILRCVPISNHLYFYWYRQILGQKVEFLVSFYNNEISEKSEIFDDQFSVERPDGSNFTLKIRSTKLEDSAMYFCASRNPLRHGASPLHFGNGTRLTVT.

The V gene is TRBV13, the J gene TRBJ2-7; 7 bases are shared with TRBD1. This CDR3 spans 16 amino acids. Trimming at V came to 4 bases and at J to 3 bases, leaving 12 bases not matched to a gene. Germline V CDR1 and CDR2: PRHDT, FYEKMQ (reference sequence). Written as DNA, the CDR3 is TGTGCCAGCAGCTCCATGACTGGCACAGGGGTCTACGAGCAGTACTTC. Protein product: CASSSMTGTGVYEQYF.

In nucleotides, the CDR3 is TGCGCCAGCAGCTTCGATACAGGGCCCACCGGGGAGCTGTTTTTT. As protein: CASSFDTGPTGELFF. The rearrangement links TRBV5-1 to TRBJ2-2; D might be TRBD1 (6 bases). CDR3 length equals 15 residues. The V gene's germline CDR1 is SGHRS and CDR2 YFSETQ. Trimming stripped 2 bases from V and 4 bases from J, with 12 bases between.

The CDR3 DNA sequence: TGTGCCAGCAGCTCTCAGAATACGCAGTATTTT. Protein product: CASSSQNTQYF. The rearrangement uses TRBV9 and TRBJ2-3; D call uncertain. The CDR3 spans 11 residues. CDR1 and CDR2 (germline): SGDLS, YYNGEE. Trimming took 4 bases from V and 7 from J, leaving 7 bases between them.

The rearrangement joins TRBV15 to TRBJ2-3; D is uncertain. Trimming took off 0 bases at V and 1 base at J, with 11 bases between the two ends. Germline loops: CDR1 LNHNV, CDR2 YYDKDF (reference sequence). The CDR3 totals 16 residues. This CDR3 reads CATSRDLGSGTDTQYF. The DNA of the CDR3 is TGTGCCACCAGCAGAGATCTAGGCAGCGGCACAGATACGCAGTATTTT.

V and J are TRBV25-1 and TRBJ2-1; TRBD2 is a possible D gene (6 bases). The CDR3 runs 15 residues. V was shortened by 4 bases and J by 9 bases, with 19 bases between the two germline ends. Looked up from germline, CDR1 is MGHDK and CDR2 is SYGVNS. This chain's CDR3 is CASSGFGGMGGEQFF. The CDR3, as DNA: TGTGCCAGCAGTGGATTCGGCGGAATGGGGGGTGAGCAGTTCTTC.

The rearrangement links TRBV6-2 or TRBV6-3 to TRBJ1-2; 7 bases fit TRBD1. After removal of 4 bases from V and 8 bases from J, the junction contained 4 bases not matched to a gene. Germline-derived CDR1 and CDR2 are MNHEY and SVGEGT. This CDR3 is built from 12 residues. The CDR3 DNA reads TGTGCCAGCAGTTGGGACAGAGGGGGCTACACCTTC. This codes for CASSWDRGGYTF.

CDR3 in DNA: TGTGCCAGCAGCTTAGACAGAAATCAGCCCCAGCATTTT. Its protein is CASSLDRNQPQHF. The rearrangement uses TRBV13 and TRBJ1-5; D unclear. The CDR3 sequence is 13 residues long. V lost 1 base and J 4 bases, leaving 5 bases between the germline ends. Germline V gene data show CDR1 as PRHDT and CDR2 as FYEKMQ (reference sequence).

The CDR3 region has the DNA TGTGCCAGTAGTACGACAGGGGGCGGAAACTATGGCTACACCTTC. It specifies CASSTTGGGNYGYTF. J is TRBJ1-2 and V is TRBV19; 10 bases align to TRBD1. Per the germline V gene, CDR1 is LNHDA and CDR2 is SQIVND (reference sequence). V trimming: 4 bases; J trimming: 2 bases; junction bases outside the gene matches: 4. The CDR3 is 15 residues long.